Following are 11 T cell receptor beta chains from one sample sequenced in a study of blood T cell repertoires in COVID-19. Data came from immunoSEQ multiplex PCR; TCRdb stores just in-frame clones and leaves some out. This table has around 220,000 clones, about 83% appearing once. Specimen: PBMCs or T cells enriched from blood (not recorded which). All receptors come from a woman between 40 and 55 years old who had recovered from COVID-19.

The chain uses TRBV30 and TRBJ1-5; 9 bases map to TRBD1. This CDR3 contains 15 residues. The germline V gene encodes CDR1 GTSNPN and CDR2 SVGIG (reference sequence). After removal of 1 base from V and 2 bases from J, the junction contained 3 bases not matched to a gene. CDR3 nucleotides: TGTGCCTGGAGTGGGGGACAGGGCGGCAATCAGCCCCAGCATTTT. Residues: CAWSGGQGGNQPQHF.

This CDR3 reads CASSASSGGLDTQYF. CDR3 DNA sequence: TGTGCCAGCAGCGCTTCCAGCGGGGGGTTAGATACGCAGTATTTT. The chain couples TRBV9 to TRBJ2-3, with TRBD2 matching over 9 bases. This CDR3 region has 15 residues. With 3 bases clipped from V and 5 bases from J, the junction kept 7 bases outside the gene matches. Germline assignment: CDR1 SGDLS and CDR2 YYNGEE.

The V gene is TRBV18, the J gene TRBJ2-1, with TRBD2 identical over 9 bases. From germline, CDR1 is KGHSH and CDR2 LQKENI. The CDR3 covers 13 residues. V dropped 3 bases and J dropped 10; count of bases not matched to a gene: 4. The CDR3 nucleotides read TGTGCCAGCTCACCTGCGGGAGGGCAGGAGCAGTTCTTC. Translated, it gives CASSPAGGQEQFF.

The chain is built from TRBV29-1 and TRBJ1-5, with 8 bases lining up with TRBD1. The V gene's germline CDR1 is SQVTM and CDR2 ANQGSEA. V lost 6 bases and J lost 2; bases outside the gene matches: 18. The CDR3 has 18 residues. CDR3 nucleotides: TGCAGCGTGATAACGTTCACTCGGGACAGGATGGGCAATCAGCCCCAGCATTTT. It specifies CSVITFTRDRMGNQPQHF.

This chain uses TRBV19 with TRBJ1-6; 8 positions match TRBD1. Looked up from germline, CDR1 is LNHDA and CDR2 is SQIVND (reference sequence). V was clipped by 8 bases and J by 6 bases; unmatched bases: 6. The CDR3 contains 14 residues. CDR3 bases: TGTGCCAGTGCGGAGGACAGGGTTAATTCACCCCTCCACTTT. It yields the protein CASAEDRVNSPLHF.

This CDR3 is CASSQDRLAGKSYTF. DNA of the CDR3: TGCGCCAGCAGCCAAGATAGGCTGGCCGGGAAAAGCTACACCTTC. This rearrangement joins TRBV4-3 to TRBJ1-2, with D unresolved. The germline V gene has CDR1 LGHNA and CDR2 YSLEER. The CDR3 is 15 amino acids. V was pared by 0 bases and J by 9 bases, with 17 bases between.

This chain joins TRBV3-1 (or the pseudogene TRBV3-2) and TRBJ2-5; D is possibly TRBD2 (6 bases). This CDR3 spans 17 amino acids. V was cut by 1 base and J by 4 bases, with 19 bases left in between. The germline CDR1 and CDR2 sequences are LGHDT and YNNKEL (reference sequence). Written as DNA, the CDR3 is TGTGCCAGCAGCCAAGGATCCTTCGGCGGGATGGGAGAGACCCAGTACTTC. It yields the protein CASSQGSFGGMGETQYF.

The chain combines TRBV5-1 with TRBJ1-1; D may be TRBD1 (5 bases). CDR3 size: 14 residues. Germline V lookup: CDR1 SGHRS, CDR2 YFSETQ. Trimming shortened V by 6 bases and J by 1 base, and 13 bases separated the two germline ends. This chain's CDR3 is CASKSGAQNTEAFF. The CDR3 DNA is TGCGCCAGCAAAAGCGGGGCGCAGAACACTGAAGCTTTCTTT.

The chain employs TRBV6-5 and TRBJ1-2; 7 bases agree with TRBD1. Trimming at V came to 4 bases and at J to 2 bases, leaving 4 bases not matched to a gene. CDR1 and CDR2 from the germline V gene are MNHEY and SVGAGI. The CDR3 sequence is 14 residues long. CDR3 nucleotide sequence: TGTGCCAGCAGTTTCTTACAGGGGAACTATGGCTACACCTTC. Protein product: CASSFLQGNYGYTF.

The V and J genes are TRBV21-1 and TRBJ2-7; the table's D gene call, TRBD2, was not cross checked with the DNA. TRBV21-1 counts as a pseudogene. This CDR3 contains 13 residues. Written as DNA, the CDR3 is TGTGCCAGCAGCAAAGCAACTACCTACGAGCAGTACGTC. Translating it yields CASSKATTYEQYV.

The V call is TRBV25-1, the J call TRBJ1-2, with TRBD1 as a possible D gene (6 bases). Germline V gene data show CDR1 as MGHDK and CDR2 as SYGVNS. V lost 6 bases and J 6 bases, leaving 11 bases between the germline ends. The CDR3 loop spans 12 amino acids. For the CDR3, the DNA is TGTGCCAGCAGACAGGGTATACATGGCTACACCTTC. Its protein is CASRQGIHGYTF.